These 18 T cell receptor beta chains were sequenced from one sample in a study of T-cell reconstitution after alpha-beta-depleted transplantation in children. Construction of the TCRbeta library involved unique molecular identifiers. TCRdb analysed the PCR reads with MiXCR anew, one entry per CDR3 protein. The data hold 700,000 to 850,000 distinct CDR3 sequences, with approximately 15% observed a single time. The sequencing used PBMCs, mostly from graft donor cells, collected 360 days after TCRalphabeta/CD19-depleted stem cell transplant. The receptors shown here come from a male patient younger than 18 who had a stem cell transplant for acute lymphoblastic leukemia, so the T cells may come from the graft donor.

This clonotype was counted a single time. This chain connects TRBV28 to TRBJ2-1; 8 bases align to TRBD1. There are 16 residues in the CDR3. V was pared by 3 bases and J by 8 bases, with 12 bases of the junction left unmatched. Per the germline V gene, CDR1 is MDHEN and CDR2 is SYDVKM. The CDR3 reads CASSFGLGTGFDEQFF. The CDR3 DNA reads TGTGCCAGCAGTTTCGGTCTGGGGACAGGATTTGATGAGCAGTTCTTC.

This clonotype was recorded a few times. The chain links TRBV27 to TRBJ1-2, with D possibly TRBD1 on 6 matching bases. The V gene's germline CDR1 is MNHEY and CDR2 SMNVEV (reference sequence). This CDR3 contains 15 residues. V was pared by 5 bases and J by 8 bases, with 21 bases between. Here the CDR3 reads CASSLYRTGSRGYTF. CDR3 bases: TGTGCCAGCAGTCTGTATCGAACAGGGTCTAGAGGCTACACCTTC.

The chain uses TRBV6-1 and TRBJ1-3, with D unclear. Germline assignment: CDR1 MNHNS and CDR2 SASEGT. V was clipped by 8 bases and J by 0 bases, with 11 bases between them. The length of the CDR3 is 14 residues. The DNA for the CDR3 is TGTGCCAGCGAGCGACGTTCCTCTGGAAACACCATATATTTT. Its protein product is CASERRSSGNTIYF.

The genes are TRBV12-3 or TRBV12-4 and TRBJ1-2; D is undetermined. V was shortened by 6 bases and J by 0 bases, with 14 bases between the two germline ends. This CDR3 region has 15 residues. CDR3 region: CASRIRIGSNYGYTF. CDR3 sequence (DNA): TGTGCCAGCAGGATAAGAATAGGGTCTAACTATGGCTACACCTTC.

The chain joins TRBV20-1 to TRBJ1-2; D gene uncertain. This CDR3 has 12 amino acids. Trimming took off 5 bases at V and 2 bases at J, with 9 bases between the two ends. Per the germline V gene, CDR1 is DFQATT and CDR2 is SNEGSKA (reference sequence). CDR3 DNA sequence: TGCAGTGCTGACGGCGGGAACTATGGCTACACCTTC. Its protein product is CSADGGNYGYTF.

This clonotype was counted only a few times. The chain couples TRBV3-1 to TRBJ2-7; 7 bases match TRBD2. The CDR3 loop spans 16 amino acids. The germline V gene encodes CDR1 LGHDT and CDR2 YNNKEL (reference sequence). Trimming cost V 0 bases and J 7 bases; bases outside gene matches: 12. The CDR3 nucleotides read TGTGCCAGCAGCCAAGATATCCGGACAAGGGAGGGTGAGCAGTACTTC. It codes for CASSQDIRTREGEQYF.

The CDR3 DNA reads as TGCGCCAGCAGCCAATGGGCTAGCGGGAGCTCCTACGAGCAGTACTTC. This encodes CASSQWASGSSYEQYF. The gene calls are TRBV4-1 and TRBJ2-7, with 10 positions matching TRBD2. J gave up 0 bases and V 2 bases, and 4 bases lay outside the gene matches. The CDR3 runs 16 residues. Germline CDR1 and CDR2: MGHRA and YSYEKL.

This clonotype was seen more than once but under ten times. CDR3 in amino acids: CASSYLDRGREQYF. The CDR3 nucleotides are TGTGCCAGCAGTTACTTGGACAGGGGGCGCGAGCAGTACTTC. This rearrangement joins TRBV6-5 to TRBJ2-7; 11 bases line up with TRBD1. With 1 base clipped from V and 6 bases from J, the junction kept 2 bases outside the gene matches. The CDR3 is 14 amino acids. Germline CDR1 and CDR2: MNHEY and SVGAGI.

The gene calls are TRBV7-3 and TRBJ2-7; D call uncertain. This CDR3 has 14 amino acids. V was cut by 6 bases and J by 1 base, with 13 bases left in between. The germline gives CDR1 SGHTA, CDR2 FQGTGA. The DNA of the CDR3 is TGTGCCAGCAGTACGGGTGGCGCTTCCTACGAGCAGTACTTC. Protein sequence: CASSTGGASYEQYF.

This chain uses TRBV9 with TRBJ2-1; 7 nucleotides line up with TRBD2. The CDR3 consists of 15 residues. Trimming at V came to 0 bases and at J to 3 bases, leaving 3 bases not matched to a gene. CDR1 and CDR2 (germline): SGDLS, YYNGEE. For the CDR3, the DNA is TGTGCCAGCAGCGTAGCTAGCGGATTCTACAATGAGCAGTTCTTC. The encoded protein is CASSVASGFYNEQFF.

This clonotype was recorded at least ten times. Germline is not matched at one junction end, which may reflect a read error. The gene calls are TRBV20-1 and TRBJ1-1; D possibly corresponds to TRBD1 (6 bases). The CDR3 spans 14 residues. From germline, CDR1 is DFQATT and CDR2 SNEGSKA (reference sequence). CDR3 region: CSARDRRGATDAFF. As DNA, the CDR3 is TGCAGTGCTAGAGATCGTCGGGGGGCGACTGATGCTTTCTTT.

This clonotype was found a few times. The chain combines TRBV5-1 with TRBJ2-1; TRBD1 agrees at 9 bases. Germline CDR1 SGHRS, CDR2 YFSETQ. The CDR3 is 14 amino acids. V lost 3 bases to trimming and J lost 9 bases; unmatched junction nucleotides: 7. In DNA form, the CDR3 reads TGCGCCAGCAGCTCATGGGACAGGGTTGGTGAGCAGTTCTTC. Translated, it gives CASSSWDRVGEQFF.

This clonotype was detected only a few times. V and J are TRBV6-5 and TRBJ2-3; TRBD2 aligns across 7 bases. The CDR3 is made up of 13 amino acids. J was trimmed by 4 bases and V by 2 bases; bases with no gene match: 0. CDR1 is MNHEY and CDR2 is SVGAGI in the germline V gene. CDR3 DNA: TGTGCCAGCAGTTACGCGGGGGCAGATACGCAGTATTTT. Translation gives CASSYAGADTQYF.

This clonotype was seen only a few times. The chain is built from TRBV2 and TRBJ2-5; TRBD2 might be the D (6 bases). Trimming cost V 1 base and J 2 bases, with 14 bases left between them. Germline CDR1 is SNHLY and CDR2 is FYNNEI. The CDR3 has 16 amino acids. The CDR3 region is CASSEVGFGRQETQYF. CDR3 DNA: TGTGCCAGCAGTGAAGTGGGTTTTGGGAGGCAAGAGACCCAGTACTTC.

In its sample, this clonotype was seen a few times. This chain joins TRBV3-1 and TRBJ2-1; 9 bases are a match to TRBD2. The CDR3 spans 17 residues. Looked up from germline, CDR1 is LGHDT and CDR2 is YNNKEL (reference sequence). V was pared by 0 bases and J by 5 bases, with 8 bases of the junction left unmatched. The CDR3 coding sequence is TGTGCCAGCAGCCAAGAAGGTCTAGCGGGGAGTCACAATGAGCAGTTCTTC. It translates to CASSQEGLAGSHNEQFF.

This clonotype has ten or more counts. The chain combines TRBV5-1 with TRBJ1-5; 7 positions agree with TRBD1. Trimming removed 4 bases from V and 0 bases from J; junction bases left unmatched: 4. CDR1 SGHRS and CDR2 YFSETQ come from the germline V gene. This CDR3 spans 15 amino acids. CDR3 coding DNA: TGCGCCAGCAGCCCGGGACAGTCTAGCAATCAGCCCCAGCATTTT. This gives the protein CASSPGQSSNQPQHF.

The V gene is TRBV5-1, the J gene TRBJ2-7; D is possibly TRBD1 (6 bases). From germline, CDR1 is SGHRS and CDR2 YFSETQ. The ends were cut back, 2 bases at V and 6 bases at J, with 15 bases in the middle. CDR3 length: 14 amino acids. The CDR3 bases are TGCGCCAGCAGCTTATCCGGGACAAGGATCGAGCAGTACTTC. It is translated as CASSLSGTRIEQYF.

This clonotype was picked up a small number of times. CDR3 amino acids: CASSLQGWTNEKLFF. The CDR3 DNA reads TGTGCCAGCAGCCTACAGGGGTGGACTAATGAAAAACTGTTTTTT. The V gene is TRBV27, the J gene TRBJ1-4, with 7 bases aligning to TRBD1. Germline trimming cut 6 bases from V and 2 bases from J; bases unmatched to any gene: 6. This CDR3 is built from 15 residues. The germline V gene has CDR1 MNHEY and CDR2 SMNVEV (reference sequence).